The 21 T cell receptor beta chains below all came from one sample that was sequenced in a study of tumor-infiltrating lymphocytes in primary liver carcinoma. From roughly 0.45 ug total RNA, TCR beta cDNA was generated with a primer in the constant region. Sequencing libraries for TCR beta derived from three nested multiplex PCR rounds that used slightly modified ARM-PCR. Running 10 cycles apiece, the first two PCR rounds relied on TRBV1-TRBV30 forward primers together with a C-beta reverse primer. One entry per CDR3 protein, called by TCRdb with MiXCR from the multiplex PCR reads. The sample holds 55,000 or so distinct CDR3 sequences, approximately 70% seen once. The source material, 20-30 mg of unsorted bulk tissue, was used to co-extract RNA and DNA. The sequenced material came from liver tumor tissue from sampling region 2. Regarding subset: tumor region T2, inferior pole. Receptors originate from a man in his forties or fifties with primary liver carcinoma and hepatitis B virus infection.

This clonotype was detected a few times. The gene calls are TRBV24-1 and TRBJ2-3, with D perhaps TRBD2 (6 bases). The CDR3 contains 15 residues. Trimming cost V 2 bases and J 8 bases, with 16 bases left between them. Germline V gene sequence: CDR1 KGHDR, CDR2 SFDVKD. CDR3 nucleotides: TGTGCCACCAGTGATTCATTAATAGCAGCGGGTACGCAGTATTTT. Translation: CATSDSLIAAGTQYF.

As to this clonotype: With a much larger clone just one base away, this may be a read error. The genes are TRBV29-1 and TRBJ1-1, with D possibly matching TRBD1 (6 bases). Trimming stripped 6 bases from V and 0 bases from J, with 14 bases between. In germline, CDR1 is SQVTM, CDR2 ANQGSEA. The CDR3 length is 14 residues. The CDR3 region has the DNA TGCAGCGTGGCAGGGGATGCAATGAACACTGAAGCTTTCTTT. Encoded protein: CSVAGDAMNTEAFF.

The chain links TRBV11-2 to TRBJ1-1, with 8 bases identical to TRBD1. Germline assignment: CDR1 SGHAT and CDR2 FQNNGV. The V segment lost 5 bases and the J segment 12 bases; nucleotides outside the gene matches: 5. The CDR3 runs to 11 residues. The CDR3 loop is CASSRTGGPFF. The CDR3 nucleotides read TGTGCCAGCAGCCGCACAGGGGGGCCTTTCTTT.

The chain is built from TRBV11-1 and TRBJ2-3, with 7 bases fitting TRBD1. The V segment lost 4 bases and the J segment 1 base; nucleotides outside the gene matches: 17. The CDR3 contains 19 residues. Germline V gene sequence: CDR1 SGHAT, CDR2 FQDESV (reference sequence). Here the CDR3 DNA reads TGTGCCAGCAGCTCAGGGGGAAGCTCTGTTGGAACCCGCACAGATACGCAGTATTTT. It translates to CASSSGGSSVGTRTDTQYF. Based on the CDR3 plus reference TRBV11-1 and TRBJ2-3, the full variable domain is EAEVAQSPRYKITEKSQAVAFWCDPISGHATLYWYRQILGQGPELLVQFQDESVVDDSQLPKDRFSAERLKGVDSTLKIQPAELGDSAMYLCASSSGGSSVGTRTDTQYFGPGTRLTVL.

This clonotype has ten or more counts. This chain connects TRBV5-1 to TRBJ2-1; D call uncertain. Trimming cost V 0 bases and J 6 bases, with 10 bases left between them. CDR3 size: 14 residues. The V gene's germline CDR1 is SGHRS and CDR2 YFSETQ. The CDR3 region is CASSLELQPNEQFF. The CDR3, as DNA: TGCGCCAGCAGCTTGGAACTCCAACCCAATGAGCAGTTCTTC.

This chain links TRBV6-5 with TRBJ2-7, with 9 positions matching TRBD2. In germline, CDR1 is MNHEY, CDR2 SVGAGI. The CDR3 contains 16 residues. V gave up 11 bases and J gave up 2 bases; unmatched junction bases: 16. In nucleotides, the CDR3 is TGTGCCCGCAATCCCTTTAGCGGGAGCTTAGCCTACGAGCAGTACTTC. This codes for CARNPFSGSLAYEQYF.

The chain joins TRBV29-1 to TRBJ2-1; tentative D call: TRBD1 (7 bases). V lost 7 bases and J 13 bases, leaving 20 bases between the germline ends. CDR3 length equals 12 residues. Germline V lookup: CDR1 SQVTM, CDR2 ANQGSEA. CDR3 DNA sequence: TGCAGCGCCCACCCAGGGGGGATTGAACAGTTCTTC. Translating it yields CSAHPGGIEQFF.

This clonotype was found many times. The chain joins TRBV30 to TRBJ2-3; a possible D gene is TRBD1 (6 bases). Trimming took 5 bases from V and 1 from J, leaving 13 bases between them. The germline V gene encodes CDR1 GTSNPN and CDR2 SVGIG (reference sequence). The CDR3 spans 14 residues. This CDR3 reads CAWENRQGTDTQYF. CDR3 nucleotides: TGTGCCTGGGAAAACCGACAGGGCACAGATACGCAGTATTTT.

This clonotype was seen ten or more times. The rearrangement uses TRBV4-1 and TRBJ1-6; 9 positions agree with TRBD1. J was trimmed by 7 bases and V by 3 bases; bases with no gene match: 1. The CDR3 is 14 amino acids. Germline V gene lookup returns CDR1 MGHRA and CDR2 YSYEKL. The CDR3 loop is CASSHGQGNSPLHF. CDR3 in DNA: TGCGCCAGCAGCCATGGACAGGGGAATTCACCCCTCCACTTT.

Details on this clonotype: The junction differs from germline at one of its ends, possibly a read error. The chain has TRBV4-2 and TRBJ2-3; the match to TRBD2 covers 10 bases. This CDR3 has 18 amino acids. CDR1 LGHNA and CDR2 YNFKEQ come from the germline V gene. CDR3 DNA: TGTGTCAGCAGCCAAGTGGCGCTTCTAGCGGGAGCCACAGATACACAGTATTTT. The encoded protein is CVSSQVALLAGATDTQYF.

For this clonotype: The CDR3 carries no conserved terminal phenylalanine or tryptophan, so it likely arises from a read error. The DNA is omitted, as the CDR3 cannot be located on it reliably, and the CDR3 follows TCRdb's listing. The rearrangement joins TRBV11-2 to TRBJ2-1; the table assigns TRBD1, which was not confirmed against the DNA. The CDR3 is made up of 15 amino acids, end residues included. Germline values: CDR1 SGHAT, CDR2 FQNNGV. CDR3 in amino acids: CASSLGPGGVHEQSS.

A remark on this clonotype: A much larger clone lies one base from this, so it may be a read error. This rearrangement joins TRBV29-1 to TRBJ2-3; D remains unclear. CDR1 SQVTM and CDR2 ANQGSEA come from the germline V gene. There are 12 residues in the CDR3. CDR3 in amino acids: CSVETPGDMQYF. CDR3 nucleotide sequence: TGCAGCGTTGAGACTCCAGGAGATATGCAGTATTTT.

Turning to this clonotype: A junction boundary mismatches the germline segment, possibly from a read error. The chain links TRBV11-2 to TRBJ2-5, with D unresolved. This CDR3 comprises 15 residues. CDR1 is SGHAT, CDR2 FQNNGV, per germline. The CDR3 DNA is TGTGCCAGCAGCTTAGGAACGGGTAGTCAAGATACCCAGTATTTC. It codes for CASSLGTGSQDTQYF.

As concerns this clonotype: Germline is not matched at one junction end, which may reflect a read error. The CDR3 DNA follows: TGTGCCAGCAGTCCCCAAAGCGGGAGGGCCGGTTGCGAGCAGTGCTTC. Translated, it gives CASSPQSGRAGCEQCF. The chain couples TRBV6-2 or TRBV6-3 to TRBJ2-7; 10 bases map to TRBD2. The CDR3 consists of 16 residues. Germline CDR1 MNHEY, CDR2 SVGEGT.

The chain uses TRBV6-6 and TRBJ2-1; TRBD1 is a possible D gene (6 bases). Trimming cost V 2 bases and J 13 bases, with 18 bases left between them. Germline CDR1 MNHNY, CDR2 SVGAGI (reference sequence). CDR3 size: 14 residues. CDR3 in amino acids: CASSYLRARGEQFF. As DNA, the CDR3 is TGTGCCAGCAGTTACCTCAGGGCCAGGGGTGAACAGTTCTTC.

In its sample, this clonotype was seen a few times. This clone may be a read error of a much larger clone one base away. The chain joins TRBV6-6 to TRBJ2-2; maybe TRBD2 (5 bases). The CDR3 runs 16 residues. Trimming took 5 bases from V and 2 from J, leaving 15 bases between them. Germline V gene lookup returns CDR1 MNHNY and CDR2 SVGAGI (reference sequence). CDR3 bases: TGTGCCAGCAGTACTCCCTCGGGAACTAACACCGGGGAGCTGTTTTTT. Its protein product is CASSTPSGTNTGELFF.

For this clonotype: One junction end does not reproduce the germline sequence, and a read error may be involved. The chain combines TRBV5-5 with TRBJ2-2; the D gene is possibly TRBD2 (6 bases). Germline V gene sequence: CDR1 SGHKS, CDR2 YYEKEE (reference sequence). The CDR3 consists of 17 residues. The CDR3 DNA reads as TGTGACAGCAGCCCATTGGCGGGAAGCACGAACACTGGGGAGCTGTTTTTT. Amino acids: CDSSPLAGSTNTGELFF.

With regard to this clonotype: An end of the junction differs from the germline gene, which may be a read error. The CDR3 DNA follows: TGCAGTATCCTCGGGACAGTTCGCACGAGCACAGATACGCAATATTTT. This encodes CSILGTVRTSTDTQYF. J is TRBJ2-3 and V is TRBV29-1, with 7 bases fitting TRBD1. In germline, CDR1 is SQVTM, CDR2 ANQGSEA. The CDR3 contains 16 residues.

This clonotype was detected ten times or more. The chain links TRBV29-1 to TRBJ1-2; tentatively, D is TRBD1 (6 bases). Looked up from germline, CDR1 is SQVTM and CDR2 is ANQGSEA. V gave up 6 bases and J gave up 4 bases, with 18 bases separating them. There are 14 residues in the CDR3. The CDR3 reads CSVKFGQSIYGYTF. CDR3 nucleotides: TGCAGCGTCAAGTTTGGACAGTCGATCTATGGCTACACCTTC.

The V call is TRBV2, the J call TRBJ1-1; D unresolved. This CDR3 region has 13 residues. The ends were cut back, 6 bases at V and 0 bases at J, with 8 bases in the middle. Germline V lookup: CDR1 SNHLY, CDR2 FYNNEI. CDR3 sequence: CASRRDLNTEAFF. As DNA, the CDR3 is TGTGCCAGCAGAAGGGATTTGAACACTGAAGCTTTCTTT.

With respect to this clonotype: A much larger clone differs by one base, so this may be a read error. The rearrangement links TRBV15 to TRBJ2-7; 8 bases are shared with TRBD2. Germline CDR1 reads LNHNV; CDR2 reads YYDKDF (reference sequence). The V segment lost 1 base and the J segment 5 bases; nucleotides outside the gene matches: 16. CDR3 length: 18 amino acids. The CDR3 region is CATSRAPLPGGPEDEQYF. In nucleotides, the CDR3 is TGTGCCACCAGCAGAGCACCGCTACCGGGAGGGCCCGAAGACGAGCAGTACTTC.